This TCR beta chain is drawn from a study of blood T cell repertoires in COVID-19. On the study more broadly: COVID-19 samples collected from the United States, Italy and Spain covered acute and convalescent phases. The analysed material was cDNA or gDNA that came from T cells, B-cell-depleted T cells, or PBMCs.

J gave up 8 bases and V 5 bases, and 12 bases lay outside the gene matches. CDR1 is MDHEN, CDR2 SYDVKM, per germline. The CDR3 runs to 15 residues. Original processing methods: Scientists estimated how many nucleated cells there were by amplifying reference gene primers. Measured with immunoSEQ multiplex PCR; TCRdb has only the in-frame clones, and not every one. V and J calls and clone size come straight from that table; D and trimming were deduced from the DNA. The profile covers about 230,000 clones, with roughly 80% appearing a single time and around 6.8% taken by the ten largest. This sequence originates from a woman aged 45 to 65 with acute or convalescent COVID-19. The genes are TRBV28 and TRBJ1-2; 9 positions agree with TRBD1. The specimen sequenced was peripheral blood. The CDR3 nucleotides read TGTGCCAGCAGTAAGAGACAGGGGGGACGGGACGGCTACACCTTC. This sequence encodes CASSKRQGGRDGYTF.